This T cell receptor beta chain derives from a study of blood T cell repertoires in COVID-19. The assay was immunoSEQ multiplex PCR, and TCRdb's table has in-frame clones only and misses some. The repertoire holds around 180,000 clones, with 86% as singletons. The clonotype originates from a man between 65 and 80 years old with active or convalescent COVID-19. The sequenced sample consisted of peripheral blood.

The CDR3 region is CASSPGTGQETQYF. In nucleotides, the CDR3 is TGCGCCAGCAGCCCAGGGACAGGGCAAGAGACCCAGTACTTC. V gene TRBV5-1 combines with J gene TRBJ2-5; TRBD1 agrees at 9 bases. The V gene end was trimmed by 4 bases and the J gene end by 2 bases; junction bases not matched to a gene: 3. Germline V gene data show CDR1 as SGHRS and CDR2 as YFSETQ. The CDR3 length is 14 residues.